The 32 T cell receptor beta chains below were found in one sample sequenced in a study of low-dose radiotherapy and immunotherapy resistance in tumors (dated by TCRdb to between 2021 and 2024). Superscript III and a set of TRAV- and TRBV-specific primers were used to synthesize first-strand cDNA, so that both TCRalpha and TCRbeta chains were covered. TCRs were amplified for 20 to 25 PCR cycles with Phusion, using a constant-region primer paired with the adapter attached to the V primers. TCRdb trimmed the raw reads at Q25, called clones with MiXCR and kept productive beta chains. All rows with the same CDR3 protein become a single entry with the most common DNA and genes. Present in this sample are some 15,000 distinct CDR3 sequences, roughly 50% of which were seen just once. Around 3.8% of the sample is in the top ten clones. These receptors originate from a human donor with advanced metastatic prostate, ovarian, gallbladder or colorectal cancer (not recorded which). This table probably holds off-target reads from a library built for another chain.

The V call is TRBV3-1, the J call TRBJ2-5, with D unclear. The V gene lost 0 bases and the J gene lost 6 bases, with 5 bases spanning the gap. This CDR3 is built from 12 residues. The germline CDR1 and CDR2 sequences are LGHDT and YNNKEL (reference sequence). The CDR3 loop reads CASSQDRQTQYF. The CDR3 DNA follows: TGTGCCAGCAGCCAAGACAGGCAGACCCAGTACTTC.

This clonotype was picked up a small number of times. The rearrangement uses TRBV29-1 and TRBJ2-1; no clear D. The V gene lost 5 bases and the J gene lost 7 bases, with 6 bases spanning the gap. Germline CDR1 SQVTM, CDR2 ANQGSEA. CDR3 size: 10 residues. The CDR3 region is CSVSRNEQFF. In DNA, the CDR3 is TGCAGCGTTTCGCGGAATGAGCAGTTCTTC.

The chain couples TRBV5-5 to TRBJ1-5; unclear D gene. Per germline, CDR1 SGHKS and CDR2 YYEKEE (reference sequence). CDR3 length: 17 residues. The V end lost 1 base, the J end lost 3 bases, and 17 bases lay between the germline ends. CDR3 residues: CASSLSGSRGLNQPQHF. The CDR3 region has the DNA TGTGCCAGCAGCTTGTCTGGGTCTCGCGGCCTCAATCAGCCCCAGCATTTT.

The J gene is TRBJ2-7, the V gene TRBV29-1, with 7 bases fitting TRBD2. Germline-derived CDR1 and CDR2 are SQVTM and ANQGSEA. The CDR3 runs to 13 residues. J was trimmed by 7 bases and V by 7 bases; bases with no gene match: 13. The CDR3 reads CSAIRDSGGEQYF. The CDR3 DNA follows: TGCAGCGCAATACGGGACTCGGGGGGAGAGCAGTACTTC.

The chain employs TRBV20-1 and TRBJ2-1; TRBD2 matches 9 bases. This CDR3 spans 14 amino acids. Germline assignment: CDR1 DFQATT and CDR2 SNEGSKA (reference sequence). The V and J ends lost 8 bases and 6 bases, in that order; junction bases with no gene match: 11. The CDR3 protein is CSSLDSGGPNEQFF. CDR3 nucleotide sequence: TGCAGTTCGTTAGATAGCGGGGGCCCCAATGAGCAGTTCTTC.

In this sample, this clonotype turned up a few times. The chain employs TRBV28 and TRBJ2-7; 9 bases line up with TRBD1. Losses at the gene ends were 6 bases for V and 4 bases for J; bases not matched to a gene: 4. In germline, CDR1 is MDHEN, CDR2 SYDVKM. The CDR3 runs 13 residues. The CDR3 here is CASRSGQGYEQYF. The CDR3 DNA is TGTGCCAGCAGATCGGGACAGGGTTACGAGCAGTACTTC. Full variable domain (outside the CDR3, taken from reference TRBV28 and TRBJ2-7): DVKVTQSSRYLVKRTGEKVFLECVQDMDHENMFWYRQDPGLGLRLIYFSYDVKMKEKGDIPEGYSVSREKKERFSLILESASTNQTSMYLCASRSGQGYEQYFGPGTRLTVT.

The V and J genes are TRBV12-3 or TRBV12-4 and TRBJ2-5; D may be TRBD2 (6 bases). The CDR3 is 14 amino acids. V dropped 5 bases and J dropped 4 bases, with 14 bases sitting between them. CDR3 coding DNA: TGTGCCAGCAGTCCACTCGCGGGGCTAGAGACCCAGTACTTC. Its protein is CASSPLAGLETQYF.

The CDR3 is CASSLGGAGVNSPLHF. The CDR3 DNA reads TGTGCCAGCAGTTTAGGAGGAGCGGGGGTAAACTCACCCCTCCACTTT. J is TRBJ1-6 and V is TRBV12-3 or TRBV12-4; D perhaps matches TRBD1 (5 bases). This CDR3 is built from 16 residues. V lost 1 base, J lost 10 bases, and 17 bases lay in between.

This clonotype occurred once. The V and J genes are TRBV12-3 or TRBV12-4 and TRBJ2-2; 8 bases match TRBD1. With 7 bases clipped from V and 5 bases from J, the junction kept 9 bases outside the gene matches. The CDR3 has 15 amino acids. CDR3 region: CASKVQGALTGELFF. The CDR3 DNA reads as TGTGCCAGCAAAGTCCAGGGGGCCCTTACCGGGGAGCTGTTTTTT.

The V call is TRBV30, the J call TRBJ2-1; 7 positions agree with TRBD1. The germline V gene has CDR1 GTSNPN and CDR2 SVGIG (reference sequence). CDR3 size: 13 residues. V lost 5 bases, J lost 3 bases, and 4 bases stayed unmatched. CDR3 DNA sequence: TGTGCCTGGGAGACAGGGAACTACAATGAGCAGTTCTTC. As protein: CAWETGNYNEQFF.

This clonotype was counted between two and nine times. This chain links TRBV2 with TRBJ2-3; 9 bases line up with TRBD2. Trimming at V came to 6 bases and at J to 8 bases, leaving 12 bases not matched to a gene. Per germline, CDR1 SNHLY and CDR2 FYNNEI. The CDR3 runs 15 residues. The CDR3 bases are TGTGCCAGCAGGTCTAGCGGGGCTGGTTCGGGTACGCAGTATTTT. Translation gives CASRSSGAGSGTQYF.

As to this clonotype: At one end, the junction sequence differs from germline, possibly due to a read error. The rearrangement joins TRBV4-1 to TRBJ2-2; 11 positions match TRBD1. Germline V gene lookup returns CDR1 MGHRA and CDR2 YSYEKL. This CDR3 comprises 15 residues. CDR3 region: CASSRTGGRAGELFF. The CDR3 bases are TGTGCCAGCAGCCGGACAGGGGGCCGGGCCGGGGAGCTGTTTTTT.

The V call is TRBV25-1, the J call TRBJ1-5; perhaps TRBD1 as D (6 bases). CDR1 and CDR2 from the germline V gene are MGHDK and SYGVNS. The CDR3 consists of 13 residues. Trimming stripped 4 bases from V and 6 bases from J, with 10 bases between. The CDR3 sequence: CASSGGGGQPQHF. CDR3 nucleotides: TGTGCCAGCAGTGGGGGGGGCGGTCAGCCCCAGCATTTT.

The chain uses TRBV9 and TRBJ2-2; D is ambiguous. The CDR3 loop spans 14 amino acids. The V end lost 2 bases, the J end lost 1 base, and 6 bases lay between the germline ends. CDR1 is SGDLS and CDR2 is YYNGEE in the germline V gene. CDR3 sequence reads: CASSVEMNTGELFF. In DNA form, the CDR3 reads TGTGCCAGCAGCGTGGAGATGAACACCGGGGAGCTGTTTTTT.

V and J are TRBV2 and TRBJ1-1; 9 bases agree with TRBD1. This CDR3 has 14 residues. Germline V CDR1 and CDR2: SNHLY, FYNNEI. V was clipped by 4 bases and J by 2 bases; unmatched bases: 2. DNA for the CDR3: TGTGCCAGCAGTGCACAGGGGGCTAACACTGAAGCTTTCTTT. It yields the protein CASSAQGANTEAFF.

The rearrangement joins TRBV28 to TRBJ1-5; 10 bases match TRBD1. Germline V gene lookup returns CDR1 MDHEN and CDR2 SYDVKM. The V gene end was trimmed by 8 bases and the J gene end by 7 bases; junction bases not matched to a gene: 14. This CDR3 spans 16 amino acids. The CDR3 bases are TGTGCCAGCCAACGACCATGGACAGGGGGATGGCAGCCCCAGCATTTT. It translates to CASQRPWTGGWQPQHF.

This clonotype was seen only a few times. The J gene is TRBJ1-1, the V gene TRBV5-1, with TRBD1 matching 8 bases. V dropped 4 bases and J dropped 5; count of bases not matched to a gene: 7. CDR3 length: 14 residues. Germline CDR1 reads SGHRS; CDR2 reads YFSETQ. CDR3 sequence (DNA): TGCGCCAGCAGCCCACTTACAGGGGGGACTGAAGCTTTCTTT. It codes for CASSPLTGGTEAFF.

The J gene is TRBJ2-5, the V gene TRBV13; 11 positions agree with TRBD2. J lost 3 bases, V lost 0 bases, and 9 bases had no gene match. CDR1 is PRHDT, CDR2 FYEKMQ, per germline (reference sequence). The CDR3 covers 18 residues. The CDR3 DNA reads TGTGCCAGCAGCTTAGGCCTTGGTAGCGGGAGGGCCGAAGAGACCCAGTACTTC. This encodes CASSLGLGSGRAEETQYF.

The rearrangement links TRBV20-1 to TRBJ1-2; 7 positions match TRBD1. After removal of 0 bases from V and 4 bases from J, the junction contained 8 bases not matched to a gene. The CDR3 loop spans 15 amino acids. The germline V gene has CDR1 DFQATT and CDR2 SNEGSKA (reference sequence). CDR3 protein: CSARDLSQGSYGYTF. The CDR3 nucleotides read TGCAGTGCTAGAGATTTGTCACAGGGGTCCTATGGCTACACCTTC.

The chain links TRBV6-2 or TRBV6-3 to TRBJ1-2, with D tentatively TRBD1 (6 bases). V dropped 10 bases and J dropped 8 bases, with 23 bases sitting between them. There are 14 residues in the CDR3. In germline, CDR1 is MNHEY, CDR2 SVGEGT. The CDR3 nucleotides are TGTGCCACAGGGGAGACGGGACATCGGGAAGGCTACACCTTC. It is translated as CATGETGHREGYTF.

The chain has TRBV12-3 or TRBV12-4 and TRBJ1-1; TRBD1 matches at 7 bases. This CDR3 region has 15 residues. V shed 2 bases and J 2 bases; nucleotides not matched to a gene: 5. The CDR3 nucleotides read TGTGCCAGCAGTTTATCTGGGACAGCAAACACTGAAGCTTTCTTT. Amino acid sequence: CASSLSGTANTEAFF.

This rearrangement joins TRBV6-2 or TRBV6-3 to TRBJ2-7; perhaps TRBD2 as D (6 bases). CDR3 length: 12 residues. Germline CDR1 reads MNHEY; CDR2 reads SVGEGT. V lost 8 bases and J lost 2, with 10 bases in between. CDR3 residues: CASGGAAYEQYF. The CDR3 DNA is TGTGCCAGCGGCGGGGCCGCCTACGAGCAGTACTTC.

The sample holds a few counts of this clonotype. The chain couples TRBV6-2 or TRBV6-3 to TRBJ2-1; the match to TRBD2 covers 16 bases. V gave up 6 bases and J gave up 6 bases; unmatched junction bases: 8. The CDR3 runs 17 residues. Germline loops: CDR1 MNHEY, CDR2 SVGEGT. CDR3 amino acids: CASRRGTSGRATNEQFF. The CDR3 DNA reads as TGTGCCAGCAGACGAGGGACTAGCGGGAGGGCGACCAATGAGCAGTTCTTC.

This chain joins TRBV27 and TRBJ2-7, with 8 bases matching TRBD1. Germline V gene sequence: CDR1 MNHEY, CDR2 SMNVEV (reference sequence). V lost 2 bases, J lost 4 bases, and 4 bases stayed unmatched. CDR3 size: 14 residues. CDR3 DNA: TGTGCCAGCAGTTTAAACACAGGGGGGTACGAGCAGTACTTC. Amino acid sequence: CASSLNTGGYEQYF.

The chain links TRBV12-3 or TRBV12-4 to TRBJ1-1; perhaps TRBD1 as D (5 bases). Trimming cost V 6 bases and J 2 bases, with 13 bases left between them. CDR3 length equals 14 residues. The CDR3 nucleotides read TGTGCCAGCAGAACTACAGGAGGAAACACTGAAGCTTTCTTT. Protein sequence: CASRTTGGNTEAFF.

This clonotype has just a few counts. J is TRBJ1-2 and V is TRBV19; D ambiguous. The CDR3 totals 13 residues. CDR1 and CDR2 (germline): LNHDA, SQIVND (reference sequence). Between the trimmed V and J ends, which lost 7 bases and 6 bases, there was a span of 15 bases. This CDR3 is CASTKTRADGYTF. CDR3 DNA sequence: TGTGCCAGTACCAAGACCCGCGCGGATGGCTACACCTTC.

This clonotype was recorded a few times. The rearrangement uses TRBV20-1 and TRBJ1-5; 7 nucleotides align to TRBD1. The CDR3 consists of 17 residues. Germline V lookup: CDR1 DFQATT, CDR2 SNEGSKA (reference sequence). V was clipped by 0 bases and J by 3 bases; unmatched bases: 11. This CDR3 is CSARDRGDSTSNQPQHF. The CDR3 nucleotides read TGCAGTGCTAGAGATCGAGGGGACAGCACCTCCAATCAGCCCCAGCATTTT.

CDR3 region: CASSSSRGQTEAFF. DNA for the CDR3: TGTGCCAGCAGTTCGTCCAGGGGGCAGACTGAAGCTTTCTTT. The rearrangement uses TRBV6-1 and TRBJ1-1, with 8 bases fitting TRBD1. V shed 5 bases, J shed 5 bases, and the junction held 7 bases outside the gene matches. Germline V gene sequence: CDR1 MNHNS, CDR2 SASEGT. CDR3 length: 14 residues.

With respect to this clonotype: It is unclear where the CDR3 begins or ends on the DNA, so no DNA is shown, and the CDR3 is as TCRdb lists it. Here the CDR3 reads CASSQKGLAGPGSCFF. The chain carries TRBV14 and TRBJ2-2; the table gives TRBD2 as D, unverified against the DNA. Germline V lookup: CDR1 SGHDN, CDR2 FVKESK. The CDR3 extends over 16 residues, inclusive of both ends.

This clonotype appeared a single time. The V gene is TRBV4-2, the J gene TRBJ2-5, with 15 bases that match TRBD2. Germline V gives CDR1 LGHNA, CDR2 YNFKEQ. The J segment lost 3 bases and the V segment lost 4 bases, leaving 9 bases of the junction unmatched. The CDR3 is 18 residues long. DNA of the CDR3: TGTGCCAGCAGCCCCTGGCCCTGGACTAGCGGGGGGGAAGAGACCCAGTACTTC. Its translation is CASSPWPWTSGGEETQYF.

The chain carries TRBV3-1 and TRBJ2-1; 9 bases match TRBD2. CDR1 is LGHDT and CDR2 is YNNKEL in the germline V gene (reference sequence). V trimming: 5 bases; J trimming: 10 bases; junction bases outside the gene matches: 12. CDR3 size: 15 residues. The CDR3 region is CASSKPGLAFLEQFF. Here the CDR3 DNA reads TGTGCCAGCAGCAAACCGGGACTAGCTTTTTTGGAGCAGTTCTTC.

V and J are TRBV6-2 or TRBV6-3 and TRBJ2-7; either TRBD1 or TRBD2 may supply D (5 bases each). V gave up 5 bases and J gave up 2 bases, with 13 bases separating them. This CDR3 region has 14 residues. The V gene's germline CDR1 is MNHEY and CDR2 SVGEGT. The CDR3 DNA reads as TGTGCCAGCAGTACTCGACAGCGGACCTACGAGCAGTACTTC. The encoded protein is CASSTRQRTYEQYF.